One sample yielded the 20 T cell receptor beta chains listed below, sequenced in a study of blood T cells in healthy people across ages (dated by TCRdb to between 2014 and 2017). Receptor libraries were prepared by 5' RACE. The sequencer listed for this sample is Illumina HiSeq 2500. A second PCR of roughly 7 to 11 cycles was run with a J-beta primer mix and a sample-barcoded 5' primer. The public reads were quality trimmed at Q25 with fastp and then assembled into clones with MiXCR by TCRdb, keeping productive beta chains. For every CDR3 protein sequence, its rows merge into one entry that carries the most common genes and DNA. The sample includes about 800,000 distinct CDR3 sequences, with roughly 46% observed a single time. Of the sample, approximately 18% falls within the top ten clones. Material: blood. These receptors all stem from a man older than 75 in good health.

This clonotype showed up just once. The chain links TRBV7-2 to TRBJ2-3; 14 nucleotides agree with TRBD2. Germline V gene lookup returns CDR1 SGHTA and CDR2 FQGNSA. CDR3 length: 17 residues. Unmatched junction bases numbered 4, after V lost 3 bases and J lost 2 bases. CDR3 bases: TGTGCCAGCAGCTTTCGACTAGCGGGGGGGTCCACAGATACGCAGTATTTT. This translates into CASSFRLAGGSTDTQYF.

The V call is TRBV4-3, the J call TRBJ2-3; D is possibly TRBD1 (5 bases). V lost 0 bases and J lost 0, with 16 bases in between. This CDR3 has 18 residues. Germline loops: CDR1 LGHNA, CDR2 YSLEER. As DNA, the CDR3 is TGCGCCAGCAGCCAAGATACAGGATTAGCAGCTAGCACAGATACGCAGTATTTT. Amino acids: CASSQDTGLAASTDTQYF.

This chain uses TRBV12-3 or TRBV12-4 with TRBJ1-5; D is uncertain. V lost 2 bases and J lost 1, with 12 bases in between. This CDR3 region has 16 residues. For the CDR3, the DNA is TGTGCCAGCAGTTTAATCTTGGGAGGGAGCAATCAGCCCCAGCATTTT. Translating gives CASSLILGGSNQPQHF.

The count of this clonotype is one. V is TRBV24-1 and J is TRBJ2-1; tentative D call: TRBD1 (6 bases). From germline, CDR1 is KGHDR and CDR2 SFDVKD. This CDR3 contains 14 residues. The V gene lost 6 bases and the J gene lost 3 bases, with 11 bases spanning the gap. DNA for the CDR3: TGTGCCACCAGTAGGGACAAGGGCTACAATGAGCAGTTCTTC. It translates to CATSRDKGYNEQFF.

The chain links TRBV20-1 to TRBJ2-7, with D perhaps being TRBD1 or TRBD2 (6 bases each). Germline V gives CDR1 DFQATT, CDR2 SNEGSKA (reference sequence). V shed 5 bases and J shed 3 bases, with 20 bases lying between them. The length of the CDR3 is 15 residues. CDR3 protein: CSAWIGRGQIYEQYF. CDR3 sequence (DNA): TGCAGTGCTTGGATCGGGAGAGGACAGATCTACGAGCAGTACTTC.

Notes on this clonotype: A read error is possible here, since a much larger clone lies one base away. V gene TRBV20-1 combines with J gene TRBJ2-7, with 7 bases that match TRBD2. CDR3 size: 15 residues. Germline assignment: CDR1 DFQATT and CDR2 SNEGSKA (reference sequence). V was pared by 5 bases and J by 7 bases, with 17 bases of the junction left unmatched. The CDR3 sequence is CSALKGGRAYNEQYF. The CDR3 DNA is TGCAGTGCTCTCAAGGGAGGGAGGGCGTACAATGAGCAGTACTTC.

This clonotype occurred a few times. The V call is TRBV28, the J call TRBJ1-5; D is ambiguous. This CDR3 has 15 amino acids. Trimming took off 2 bases at V and 0 bases at J, with 8 bases between the two ends. Germline assignment: CDR1 MDHEN and CDR2 SYDVKM. The CDR3 nucleotides read TGTGCCAGCAGTTTACCGGGAAATAGCAATCAGCCCCAGCATTTT. This translates into CASSLPGNSNQPQHF.

This clonotype was seen more than once but under ten times. The chain uses TRBV30 and TRBJ2-7, with D possibly matching TRBD2 (6 bases). Germline V gene lookup returns CDR1 GTSNPN and CDR2 SVGIG (reference sequence). The CDR3 length is 13 residues. Trimming left V 0 bases short and J 1 base short, with 7 bases between. CDR3 sequence: CAWSVGSSYEQYF. CDR3 in DNA: TGTGCCTGGAGTGTCGGGAGTTCCTACGAGCAGTACTTC.

This clonotype came up many times. The chain employs TRBV7-8 and TRBJ2-7; no definite D call. Looked up from germline, CDR1 is SGHVS and CDR2 is FQNEAQ. Deletions cut 5 bases from V and 5 bases from J, with 19 bases between. The length of the CDR3 is 15 residues. The CDR3 bases are TGTGCCAGCAGCCCTCTCCAAGGGAACAATGACGAGCAGTACTTC. Its protein product is CASSPLQGNNDEQYF.

The rearrangement uses TRBV6-2 or TRBV6-3 and TRBJ2-1; the D gene is possibly TRBD2 (6 bases). Germline CDR1 and CDR2: MNHEY and SVGEGT. Between the trimmed V and J ends, which lost 7 bases and 0 bases, there was a span of 13 bases. The CDR3 is 15 amino acids. CDR3 sequence: CASKRGGFSYNEQFF. The CDR3 DNA is TGTGCCAGCAAGAGGGGAGGTTTCTCCTACAATGAGCAGTTCTTC.

V is TRBV24-1 and J is TRBJ2-4; 7 bases align to TRBD2. The CDR3 is 13 amino acids. The V gene's germline CDR1 is KGHDR and CDR2 SFDVKD. V was pared by 1 base and J by 13 bases, with 6 bases of the junction left unmatched. CDR3 DNA sequence: TGTGCCACCAGTGATTTACGGGCGGGGGAGCAGTACTTC. It specifies CATSDLRAGEQYF.

The J gene is TRBJ2-3, the V gene TRBV27; TRBD2 aligns across 7 bases. CDR3 length: 16 amino acids. In germline, CDR1 is MNHEY, CDR2 SMNVEV (reference sequence). V lost 5 bases and J lost 6; bases outside the gene matches: 14. CDR3 sequence reads: CASSTRGLVIKDTQYF. For the CDR3, the DNA is TGTGCCAGCAGTACCCGAGGACTAGTTATAAAGGATACGCAGTATTTT.

This chain uses TRBV13 with TRBJ2-5; tentative D call: TRBD2 (5 bases). Germline lookup yields CDR1 PRHDT and CDR2 FYEKMQ (reference sequence). V dropped 2 bases and J dropped 0 bases, with 13 bases sitting between them. CDR3 length: 16 residues. CDR3 DNA: TGTGCCAGCAGCTTAACTAGGAAGGGCTACCAAGAGACCCAGTACTTC. This encodes CASSLTRKGYQETQYF. Complete variable domain (other parts from reference TRBV13 and TRBJ2-5): AAGVIQSPRHLIKEKRETATLKCYPIPRHDTVYWYQQGPGQDPQFLISFYEKMQSDKGSIPDRFSAQQFSDYHSELNMSSLELGDSALYFCASSLTRKGYQETQYFGPGTRLLVL.

For this clonotype: Being one base from a much bigger clone, this may be a read error. The J gene is TRBJ2-5, the V gene TRBV6-6; D gene ambiguous. Germline CDR1 reads MNHNY; CDR2 reads SVGAGI (reference sequence). Deletions cut 0 bases from V and 2 bases from J, with 7 bases between. This CDR3 is built from 14 residues. CDR3 nucleotide sequence: TGTGCCAGCAGTTACTCGAAACCGCAAGAGACCCAGTACTTC. This encodes CASSYSKPQETQYF.

The V and J genes are TRBV27 and TRBJ2-2, with 11 bases aligning to TRBD1. The CDR3 is 18 amino acids. With 0 bases clipped from V and 2 bases from J, the junction kept 5 bases outside the gene matches. CDR1 is MNHEY, CDR2 SMNVEV, per germline (reference sequence). The DNA for the CDR3 is TGTGCCAGCAGTTTATCTCCGGGACAGGGGGGAAACACCGGGGAGCTGTTTTTT. It translates to CASSLSPGQGGNTGELFF.

This rearrangement joins TRBV14 to TRBJ2-2; a possible D gene is TRBD1 (5 bases). The CDR3 is made up of 15 amino acids. Germline V gene lookup returns CDR1 SGHDN and CDR2 FVKESK. V was cut by 4 bases and J by 1 base, with 10 bases left in between. The CDR3 DNA sequence: TGTGCCAGCAGCCGACCAACAGGGAACACCGGGGAGCTGTTTTTT. Protein sequence: CASSRPTGNTGELFF. The variable domain in full, with the rest retrieved from reference TRBV14 and TRBJ2-2, is EAGVTQFPSHSVIEKGQTVTLRCDPISGHDNLYWYRRVMGKEIKFLLHFVKESKQDESGMPNNRFLAERTGGTYSTLKVQPAELEDSGVYFCASSRPTGNTGELFFGEGSRLTVL.

This clonotype has a single count. The chain links TRBV6-1 to TRBJ2-7, with D perhaps matching TRBD2 (5 bases). The CDR3 extends over 15 amino acids. Germline CDR1 and CDR2: MNHNS and SASEGT. V shed 0 bases and J shed 0 bases, with 9 bases lying between them. The CDR3 DNA is TGTGCCAGCAGTGAAGCGCGGGCGAGCTCCTACGAGCAGTACTTC. Translated: CASSEARASSYEQYF.

This clonotype showed up just a few times. V and J are TRBV4-2 and TRBJ2-5, with a possible D match to TRBD1 (5 bases). The J call may be in error: the DNA end matches TRBJ2-7 better. The CDR3 sequence is 13 residues long. Germline CDR1 and CDR2: LGHNA and YNFKEQ. This chain's CDR3 is CASSHAQGIEQYF. CDR3 DNA sequence: TGTGCCAGCAGCCATGCTCAGGGTATCGAGCAGTACTTC.

This clonotype was seen a few times. J is TRBJ2-5 and V is TRBV20-1, with TRBD1 matching over 8 bases. Trimming at V came to 7 bases and at J to 11 bases, leaving 15 bases not matched to a gene. The CDR3 spans 13 residues. The germline V gene has CDR1 DFQATT and CDR2 SNEGSKA (reference sequence). CDR3: CSGQGADPGEQYF. The DNA of the CDR3 is TGCAGTGGTCAGGGGGCAGACCCGGGAGAGCAGTACTTC.

V and J are TRBV7-3 and TRBJ2-3; D perhaps matches TRBD1 (5 bases). V gave up 2 bases and J gave up 1 base, with 13 bases separating them. This CDR3 region has 16 residues. The germline gives CDR1 SGHTA, CDR2 FQGTGA. In nucleotides, the CDR3 is TGTGCCAGCAGCTTATCCAGCGACAGACGCACAGATACGCAGTATTTT. It is translated as CASSLSSDRRTDTQYF.